Below are 27 T cell receptor beta chains sequenced from a single sample in a study of cytomegalovirus exposure and HLA in healthy donors (dated by TCRdb to about 2017). Library preparation used the immunoSEQ multiplex PCR assay. The multiplex PCR relied on a mix of 60 forward primers for TCR Vbeta segments and 13 reverse primers for TCR Jbeta segments. This immuneACCESS table, as held by TCRdb, lists in-frame sequences with V and J called but not all clones. Of the missing ones, under half trace to an unresolved V gene in checked studies; the others have no known cause. The sample includes 170,000 or so clones, with 80% observed a single time. Of the sample, 0.65% falls within the top ten clones. Material: PBMCs. The receptors were gathered from a boy between 10 and 17 years old in good health and CMV-seronegative.

The genes are TRBV9 and TRBJ1-5; no clear D gene. The V end lost 0 bases, the J end lost 3 bases, and 7 bases lay between the germline ends. Germline lookup yields CDR1 SGDLS and CDR2 YYNGEE. The length of the CDR3 is 14 residues. As DNA, the CDR3 is TGTGCCAGCAGCGTAGACAGTTACAATCAGCCCCAGCATTTT. The encoded protein is CASSVDSYNQPQHF.

The gene calls are TRBV4-2 and TRBJ2-7; TRBD2 matches at 7 bases. Germline trimming cut 2 bases from V and 5 bases from J; bases unmatched to any gene: 9. Per the germline V gene, CDR1 is LGHNA and CDR2 is YNFKEQ. The CDR3 sequence is 15 residues long. The CDR3 spells CASSQSGLVVHEQYF. The DNA of the CDR3 is TGTGCCAGCAGCCAATCCGGACTAGTAGTCCACGAGCAGTACTTC.

The V gene is TRBV9, the J gene TRBJ1-2; a possible D gene is TRBD1 (5 bases). The CDR3 length is 15 residues. Germline CDR1 reads SGDLS; CDR2 reads YYNGEE. V gave up 0 bases and J gave up 4 bases, with 13 bases separating them. CDR3 DNA: TGTGCCAGCAGCGTAGACAAGGGGCAAGGCTATGGCTACACCTTC. It codes for CASSVDKGQGYGYTF.

The chain is built from TRBV9 and TRBJ1-5, with 7 bases aligning to TRBD1. CDR3 size: 14 residues. V lost 4 bases to trimming and J lost 6 bases; unmatched junction nucleotides: 7. Germline V gene data show CDR1 as SGDLS and CDR2 as YYNGEE. CDR3 nucleotide sequence: TGTGCCAGCAGCCCTCAGGGGGAAAGTCAGCCCCAGCATTTT. Its translation is CASSPQGESQPQHF.

This clone was detected once. As DNA, the CDR3 is TGTGCCATCAGTGAGCCGAGCGGGGGGAGCTCCTACAATGAGCAGTTCTTC. Residues: CAISEPSGGSSYNEQFF. V gene TRBV10-3 combines with J gene TRBJ2-1, with TRBD2 identical over 9 bases. The germline CDR1 and CDR2 sequences are ENHRY and SYGVKD. This CDR3 comprises 17 residues. The V gene end was trimmed by 2 bases and the J gene end by 0 bases; junction bases not matched to a gene: 5.

The CDR3 DNA is TGCGCCAGCAGCGATAGCAGGGTGAACACCGGGGAGCTGTTTTTT. Protein product: CASSDSRVNTGELFF. The gene calls are TRBV5-1 and TRBJ2-2, with D possibly being TRBD1 (5 bases). The CDR3 contains 15 residues. The germline V gene has CDR1 SGHRS and CDR2 YFSETQ. V was trimmed by 4 bases and J by 1 base, leaving 11 bases between them.

CDR3 in amino acids: CASSPPGTDTQYF. DNA of the CDR3: TGTGCCAGCAGCCCCCCCGGCACAGATACGCAGTATTTT. J is TRBJ2-3 and V is TRBV4-2, with D hard to call. The V end lost 4 bases, the J end lost 1 base, and 6 bases lay between the germline ends. The CDR3 runs to 13 residues. The germline V gene has CDR1 LGHNA and CDR2 YNFKEQ.

The chain couples TRBV7-9 to TRBJ1-2; TRBD1 agrees at 10 bases. V was clipped by 1 base and J by 6 bases; unmatched bases: 8. The CDR3 has 16 amino acids. Per the germline V gene, CDR1 is SEHNR and CDR2 is FQNEAQ (reference sequence). The CDR3: CASSLVMPTGGNGYTF. In DNA form, the CDR3 reads TGTGCCAGCAGCTTAGTTATGCCGACAGGGGGCAATGGCTACACCTTC. Based on the CDR3 plus reference TRBV7-9 and TRBJ1-2, the full variable domain is DTGVSQNPRHKITKRGQNVTFRCDPISEHNRLYWYRQTLGQGPEFLTYFQNEAQLEKSRLLSDRFSAERPKGSFSTLEIQRTEQGDSAMYLCASSLVMPTGGNGYTFGSGTRLTVV.

This clone was counted once. This CDR3 is CASSSVRGNTGELFF. The CDR3 bases are TGTGCCAGCAGCTCAGTTCGGGGGAACACCGGGGAGCTGTTTTTT. The chain carries TRBV11-2 and TRBJ2-2; weak D call: TRBD2 (5 bases). CDR1 and CDR2 (germline): SGHAT, FQNNGV. V was pared by 4 bases and J by 1 base, with 10 bases between. This CDR3 comprises 15 residues.

The chain joins TRBV4-1 to TRBJ2-7; 8 nucleotides agree with TRBD1. This CDR3 is 17 amino acids long. Germline loops: CDR1 MGHRA, CDR2 YSYEKL. With 3 bases clipped from V and 7 bases from J, the junction kept 17 bases outside the gene matches. The CDR3 bases are TGCGCCAGCAGCCACTCCAGGTTAGGACAGGGTACGGAAGAGCAGTACTTC. Amino acid sequence: CASSHSRLGQGTEEQYF.

The rearrangement links TRBV10-3 to TRBJ2-2, with 12 bases aligning to TRBD2. Per germline, CDR1 ENHRY and CDR2 SYGVKD. With V trimmed by 6 bases and J by 3 bases, 8 bases remained unmatched. The CDR3 is 17 residues long. Written as DNA, the CDR3 is TGTGCCATCAGCCTCCGGACTAGCGGGATGTACACCGGGGAGCTGTTTTTT. Its translation: CAISLRTSGMYTGELFF.

V is TRBV19 and J is TRBJ1-1; TRBD1 agrees at 8 bases. The CDR3 has 13 residues. CDR1 is LNHDA, CDR2 SQIVND, per germline (reference sequence). With 8 bases clipped from V and 0 bases from J, the junction kept 2 bases outside the gene matches. The CDR3 DNA reads as TGTGCCAGTCGGGACAGGATGAACACTGAAGCTTTCTTT. Protein: CASRDRMNTEAFF.

The chain carries TRBV11-3 and TRBJ2-2; D uncertain. This CDR3 is built from 14 residues. In germline, CDR1 is SGHNT, CDR2 YENEEA. V was cut by 0 bases and J by 6 bases, with 8 bases left in between. Here the CDR3 DNA reads TGTGCCAGCAGCTTAGATTTGGCCCCCGGGGAGCTGTTTTTT. This gives the protein CASSLDLAPGELFF.

The V and J genes are TRBV11-3 and TRBJ2-2; 11 positions agree with TRBD2. The CDR3 runs 20 residues. The V gene's germline CDR1 is SGHNT and CDR2 YENEEA. Germline trimming cut 6 bases from V and 4 bases from J; bases unmatched to any gene: 19. The CDR3 reads CASRDYSGRAPMKGTGELFF. The DNA for the CDR3 is TGTGCCAGCAGAGATTATAGCGGGAGGGCCCCGATGAAGGGCACCGGGGAGCTGTTTTTT. Combining the CDR3 with reference TRBV11-3 and TRBJ2-2 gives the whole variable domain EAGVVQSPRYKIIEKKQPVAFWCNPISGHNTLYWYLQNLGQGPELLIRYENEEAVDDSQLPKDRFSAERLKGVDSTLKIQPAELGDSAVYLCASRDYSGRAPMKGTGELFFGEGSRLTVL.

The V and J genes are TRBV19 and TRBJ2-7; D gene unclear. Trimming cost V 7 bases and J 6 bases, with 16 bases left between them. Germline V gene data show CDR1 as LNHDA and CDR2 as SQIVND (reference sequence). The CDR3 loop spans 13 amino acids. Written as DNA, the CDR3 is TGTGCCAGTATTGGGCCAGAGATGGGCGAGCAGTACTTC. Amino acids: CASIGPEMGEQYF.

There are a few counts of this clone. V and J are TRBV29-1 and TRBJ2-3; tentatively, D is TRBD2 (6 bases). V shed 5 bases and J shed 0 bases, with 15 bases lying between them. The CDR3 sequence is 15 residues long. From germline, CDR1 is SQVTM and CDR2 ANQGSEA. This chain's CDR3 is CSVSFTGVSTDTQYF. As DNA, the CDR3 is TGCAGCGTTTCATTCACGGGGGTTAGCACAGATACGCAGTATTTT.

The chain uses TRBV2 and TRBJ2-4; 9 bases are a match to TRBD1. With V trimmed by 6 bases and J by 6 bases, 9 bases remained unmatched. This CDR3 comprises 15 residues. From germline, CDR1 is SNHLY and CDR2 FYNNEI. CDR3 DNA sequence: TGTGCCAGCAGCCTCCTACAGGGGGCGGGAAACATTCAGTACTTC. Translated, it gives CASSLLQGAGNIQYF.

The CDR3 DNA is TGTGCCAGCAGCTTAGTAGGGGATGGCCCAGATACGCAGTATTTT. Its protein product is CASSLVGDGPDTQYF. The chain employs TRBV7-3 and TRBJ2-3; D is perhaps TRBD1 (5 bases). The V and J ends lost 2 bases and 4 bases respectively, with 13 bases between them. Germline lookup yields CDR1 SGHTA and CDR2 FQGTGA. The CDR3 has 15 amino acids.

The chain recombines TRBV11-2 with TRBJ2-7; D unclear. There are 15 residues in the CDR3. V lost 0 bases and J lost 0, with 9 bases in between. Per germline, CDR1 SGHAT and CDR2 FQNNGV. The DNA for the CDR3 is TGTGCCAGCAGCTTAGATTCCCTCTTCTCCTACGAGCAGTACTTC. Protein: CASSLDSLFSYEQYF.

The rearrangement joins TRBV30 to TRBJ1-2; D uncertain. Trimming left V 2 bases short and J 4 bases short, with 11 bases between. CDR1 and CDR2 (germline): GTSNPN, SVGIG (reference sequence). There are 13 residues in the CDR3. The CDR3 here is CAWSLAGSYGYTF. Here the CDR3 DNA reads TGTGCCTGGAGTTTAGCGGGGTCCTATGGCTACACCTTC.

This chain links TRBV25-1 with TRBJ1-1; 7 bases fit TRBD1. With 6 bases clipped from V and 0 bases from J, the junction kept 13 bases outside the gene matches. This CDR3 contains 17 residues. Germline CDR1 reads MGHDK; CDR2 reads SYGVNS. CDR3 nucleotides: TGTGCCAGCAGCCAAACAGGGGATATTCTCATGAACACTGAAGCTTTCTTT. This translates into CASSQTGDILMNTEAFF.

The DNA for the CDR3 is TGTGCCAGCACTTTATCTCACAGGGGGAAGTTTTACGAGCAGTACTTC. Translating it yields CASTLSHRGKFYEQYF. The chain employs TRBV11-2 and TRBJ2-7; TRBD1 matches at 8 bases. This CDR3 has 16 residues. V shed 7 bases, J shed 4 bases, and the junction held 15 bases outside the gene matches. Germline CDR1 and CDR2: SGHAT and FQNNGV.

This chain joins TRBV6-6 and TRBJ2-7; no firm D call. Germline V gives CDR1 MNHNY, CDR2 SVGAGI (reference sequence). CDR3 size: 13 residues. Deletions cut 2 bases from V and 5 bases from J, with 10 bases between. This CDR3 reads CASSYISVHEQYF. The CDR3 region has the DNA TGTGCCAGCAGTTACATCAGCGTCCACGAGCAGTACTTC.

This clone was recorded once. V is TRBV5-6 and J is TRBJ1-2; TRBD1 matches 9 bases. CDR3 length equals 13 residues. CDR1 and CDR2 (germline): SGHDT, YYEEEE. V lost 4 bases to trimming and J lost 7 bases; unmatched junction nucleotides: 5. CDR3 loop: CASSQGTGSGYTF. The CDR3 coding sequence is TGTGCCAGCAGCCAGGGGACAGGGTCTGGCTACACCTTC.

The chain uses TRBV13 and TRBJ2-7; TRBD1 aligns across 8 bases. The V segment lost 0 bases and the J segment 3 bases; nucleotides outside the gene matches: 7. The germline gives CDR1 PRHDT, CDR2 FYEKMQ (reference sequence). CDR3 length: 16 residues. Here the CDR3 DNA reads TGTGCCAGCAGCTTAGGGAGACAGGGGCTCAACTACGAGCAGTACTTC. Amino acid sequence: CASSLGRQGLNYEQYF.

V is TRBV5-1 and J is TRBJ1-2; 11 nucleotides line up with TRBD1. Unmatched junction bases numbered 5, after V lost 2 bases and J lost 2 bases. The CDR3 is 16 residues long. Germline V gene lookup returns CDR1 SGHRS and CDR2 YFSETQ. As DNA, the CDR3 is TGCGCCAGCAGCTTAGAGGGACAGGGGGTAAACTATGGCTACACCTTC. Amino acids: CASSLEGQGVNYGYTF.

The rearrangement joins TRBV19 to TRBJ1-2; D remains ambiguous. This CDR3 comprises 11 residues. Trimming left V 4 bases short and J 5 bases short, with 5 bases between. Per germline, CDR1 LNHDA and CDR2 SQIVND (reference sequence). The CDR3 DNA sequence: TGTGCCAGTAGTACCCGTTATGGCTACACCTTC. Translating it yields CASSTRYGYTF.